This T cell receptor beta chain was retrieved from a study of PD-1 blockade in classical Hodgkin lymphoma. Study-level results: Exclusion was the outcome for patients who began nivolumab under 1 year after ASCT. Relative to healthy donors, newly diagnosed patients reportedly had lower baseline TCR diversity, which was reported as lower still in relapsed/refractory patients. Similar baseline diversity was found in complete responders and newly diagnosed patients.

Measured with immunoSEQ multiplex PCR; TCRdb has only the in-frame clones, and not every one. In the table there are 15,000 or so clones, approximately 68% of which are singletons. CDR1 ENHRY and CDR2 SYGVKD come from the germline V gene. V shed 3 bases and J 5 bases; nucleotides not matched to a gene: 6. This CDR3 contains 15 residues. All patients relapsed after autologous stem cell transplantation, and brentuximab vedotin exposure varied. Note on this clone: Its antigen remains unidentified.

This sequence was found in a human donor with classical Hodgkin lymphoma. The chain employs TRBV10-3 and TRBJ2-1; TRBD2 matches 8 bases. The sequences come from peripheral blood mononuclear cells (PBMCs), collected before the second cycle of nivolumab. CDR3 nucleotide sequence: TGTGCCATCAGTGAACGGGAGGGGGGTCACAATGAGCAGTTCTTC. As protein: CAISEREGGHNEQFF.